This TCR beta chain comes out of a study of blood T cell repertoires in COVID-19. Across the whole study: Material from acute and convalescent COVID-19 was sourced from the United States, Italy and Spain. T cells, B-cell-depleted T cells, or PBMCs provided the cDNA or gDNA that served as material.

Original handling: Amplification from reference gene primers served as the basis for estimated nucleated cell counts. TCRdb keeps only in-frame clones here, not all; method: immunoSEQ multiplex PCR. D and trimming were read from the DNA, whereas the V and J calls and clone size are those reported in that table. The table includes approximately 82,000 clones, around four fifths detected once. The clonotype comes from a woman aged 55-69 years with acute or convalescent COVID-19. The sequencing input was peripheral blood.

The CDR3 sequence: CASRRIFGDRDIVGNQPQHF. The CDR3 DNA follows: TGTGCCAGTAGAAGGATCTTTGGGGACAGGGACATAGTGGGCAATCAGCCCCAGCATTTT. The J gene is TRBJ1-5, the V gene TRBV19; 9 bases agree with TRBD1. The CDR3 covers 20 residues. After removal of 6 bases from V and 2 bases from J, the junction contained 20 bases not matched to a gene. CDR1 and CDR2 from the germline V gene are LNHDA and SQIVND (reference sequence).